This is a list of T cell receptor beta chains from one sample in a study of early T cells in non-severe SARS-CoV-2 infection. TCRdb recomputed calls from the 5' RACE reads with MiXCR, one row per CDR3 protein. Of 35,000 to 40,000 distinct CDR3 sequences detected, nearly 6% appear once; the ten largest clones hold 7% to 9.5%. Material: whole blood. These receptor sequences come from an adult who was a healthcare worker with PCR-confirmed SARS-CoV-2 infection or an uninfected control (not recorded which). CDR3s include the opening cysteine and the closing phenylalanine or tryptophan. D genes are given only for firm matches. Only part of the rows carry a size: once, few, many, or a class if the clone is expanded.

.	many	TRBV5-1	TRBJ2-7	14	TGCGCCAGCAGACCCGACTCGCTTACCTACGAGCAGTACTTC	CASRPDSLTYEQYF
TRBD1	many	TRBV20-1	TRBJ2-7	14	TGCAGTGCTAGGCCGGGACAGGGGACCTACGAGCAGTACTTC	CSARPGQGTYEQYF
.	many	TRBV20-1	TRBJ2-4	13	TGCAGTGCCGCCGGCGGAGCCAAAAACATTCAGTACTTC	CSAAGGAKNIQYF
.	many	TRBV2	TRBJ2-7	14	TGTGCCAGCAGTGAAGCGGGCAGGGGAGGCGAGCAGTACTTC	CASSEAGRGGEQYF
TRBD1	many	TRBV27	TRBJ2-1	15	TGTGCCAGCAGAAAGGGGGGGACAGGGGCAAATGAGCAGTTCTTC	CASRKGGTGANEQFF
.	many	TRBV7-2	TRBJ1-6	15	TGTGCCAGCAGCCCCTACCTAGGGACCGCTTTATCCCTCCACTTT	CASSPYLGTALSLHF
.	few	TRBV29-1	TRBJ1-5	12	TGCAGCGTTGGGGACGCCCTACAGCCCCAGCATTTT	CSVGDALQPQHF
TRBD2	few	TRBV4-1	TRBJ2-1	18	TGCGCCAGCAACCCGGCGGGACTAGCGGTGAGCTCCTACAATGAGCAGTTCTTC	CASNPAGLAVSSYNEQFF
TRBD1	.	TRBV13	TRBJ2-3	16	TGTGCCAGCCGGCTTGGGACAGCTCATAGCACAGATACGCAGTATTTT	CASRLGTAHSTDTQYF
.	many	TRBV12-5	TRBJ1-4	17	TGTGCTAGTGGTTTGGTTAGGGGCACAGGGTTACGTGAAAAACTGTTTTTT	CASGLVRGTGLREKLFF
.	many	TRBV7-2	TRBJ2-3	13	TGTGCCAGCAGCTTGGAGGGGCATGGTACGCAGTATTTT	CASSLEGHGTQYF
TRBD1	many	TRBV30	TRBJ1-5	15	TGTGCCTGGAGCAGCCGGGACAGAGTCAATCAGCCCCAGCATTTT	CAWSSRDRVNQPQHF
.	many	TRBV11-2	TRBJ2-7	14	TGTGCCAGCAGCTTTTTGGGGAGGTCCTACGAGCAGTACTTC	CASSFLGRSYEQYF
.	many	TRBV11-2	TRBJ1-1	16	TGTGCCAGCAGCTTAGAGTGGGGGGCGAGGAACACTGAAGCTTTCTTT	CASSLEWGARNTEAFF
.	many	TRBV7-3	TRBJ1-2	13	TGTGCCAGCAGCCCTACAGGGACCTATGGCTACACCTTC	CASSPTGTYGYTF
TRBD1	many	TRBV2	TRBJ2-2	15	TGTGCCAGGACCCCGGAGACAGGGGTTACCGGGGAGCTGTTTTTT	CARTPETGVTGELFF
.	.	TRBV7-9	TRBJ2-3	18	TGTGCCAGCAGCTTATGGTGGCGGAGCGATCTTTTCACAGATACGCAGTATTTT	CASSLWWRSDLFTDTQYF
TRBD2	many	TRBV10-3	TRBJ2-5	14	TGTGCCATCGGGACTAGCGGGGACCAAGAGACCCAGTACTTC	CAIGTSGDQETQYF
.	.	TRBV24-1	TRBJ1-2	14	TGTGCCACCAGTGATGGACAGTTGGACTATGGCTACACCTTC	CATSDGQLDYGYTF
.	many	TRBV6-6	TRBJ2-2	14	TGTGCCAGCAGTCCCTCTCATAACACCGGGGAGCTGTTTTTT	CASSPSHNTGELFF
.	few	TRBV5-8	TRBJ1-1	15	TGTGCCAGCAGCCTCCAAGCCCTGATCGGCACTGAAGCTTTCTTT	CASSLQALIGTEAFF
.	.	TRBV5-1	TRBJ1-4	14	TGCGCCAGCAGCTTGGTTGCAACTAATGAAAAACTGTTTTTT	CASSLVATNEKLFF
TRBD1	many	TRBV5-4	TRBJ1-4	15	TGTGCCAGCAGCCCGACAGGGGTAGCTAATGAAAAACTGTTTTTT	CASSPTGVANEKLFF
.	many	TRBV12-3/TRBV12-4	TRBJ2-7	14	TGTGCCAGCACCGCCAGGGGGGGGTCCTACGAGCAGTACTTC	CASTARGGSYEQYF
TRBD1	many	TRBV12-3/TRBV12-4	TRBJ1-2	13	TGTGCCAGCAGTTCGTGGGACAGCTATGGCTACACCTTC	CASSSWDSYGYTF
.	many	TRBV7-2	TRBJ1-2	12	TGTGCCAGCACCCTTAGGACCTATGGCTACACCTTC	CASTLRTYGYTF
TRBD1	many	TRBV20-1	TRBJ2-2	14	TGCAGTGCTAGAGGAAGCAGGGGGACCGGGGAGCTGTTTTTT	CSARGSRGTGELFF